Each of the 11 T cell receptor beta chains below was sequenced from the same sample in a study of cytomegalovirus exposure and HLA in healthy donors. A multiplex PCR was run with 60 Vbeta primers and 13 Jbeta primers. Method: immunoSEQ multiplex PCR; TCRdb's copy keeps in-frame clones and lacks some. In the table there are 150,000 or so clones, around 79% of which are singletons. Input material: PBMCs. The receptors originated from a man younger than 35 in good health and CMV-seronegative.

The chain uses TRBV9 and TRBJ2-2; D not certain. Germline CDR1 and CDR2: SGDLS and YYNGEE. Trimming stripped 0 bases from V and 3 bases from J, with 9 bases between. There are 15 residues in the CDR3. In DNA form, the CDR3 reads TGTGCCAGCAGCGTAGGAGGATCGGACACCGGGGAGCTGTTTTTT. Translated, it gives CASSVGGSDTGELFF.

A single count supports this clone. It may be a read error: a sequence one base away is much more abundant. The chain couples TRBV7-9 to TRBJ2-7, with D maybe TRBD2 (6 bases). The germline V gene has CDR1 SEHNR and CDR2 FQNEAQ (reference sequence). This CDR3 contains 14 residues. The CDR3 bases are TGTTCCAGCAGCTCTCCCGGACTACCCTACGAGCAGTACTTC. Amino acids: CSSSSPGLPYEQYF.

The rearrangement links TRBV14 to TRBJ2-5; no reliable D call. CDR1 SGHDN and CDR2 FVKESK come from the germline V gene. The CDR3 loop spans 13 amino acids. The germline V and J ends were trimmed by 0 bases and 4 bases, with 6 bases remaining between them. For the CDR3, the DNA is TGTGCCAGCAGCCAAGACGGCGGAGAGACCCAGTACTTC. Translated, it gives CASSQDGGETQYF. The full variable domain, with the rest looked up from reference TRBV14 and TRBJ2-5, is EAGVTQFPSHSVIEKGQTVTLRCDPISGHDNLYWYRRVMGKEIKFLLHFVKESKQDESGMPNNRFLAERTGGTYSTLKVQPAELEDSGVYFCASSQDGGETQYFGPGTRLLVL.

The chain recombines TRBV7-9 with TRBJ2-7; the D is unclear. Germline loops: CDR1 SEHNR, CDR2 FQNEAQ (reference sequence). The ends were cut back, 7 bases at V and 0 bases at J, with 7 bases in the middle. The CDR3 is made up of 12 amino acids. DNA for the CDR3: TGTGCCAGCACGAGGAGCTCCTACGAGCAGTACTTC. This codes for CASTRSSYEQYF.

The rearrangement uses TRBV7-8 and TRBJ2-7, with 14 bases identical to TRBD2. Germline CDR1 reads SGHVS; CDR2 reads FQNEAQ. J lost 2 bases, V lost 0 bases, and 9 bases had no gene match. CDR3 size: 19 residues. CDR3: CASSLAGLAGVYSPYEQYV. DNA for the CDR3: TGTGCCAGCAGCTTAGCGGGACTAGCGGGGGTATATTCTCCCTACGAGCAGTACGTC.

The CDR3 spells CASYRGDSTDTQYF. The CDR3 DNA follows: TGCGCCAGCTACCGGGGGGATAGCACAGATACGCAGTATTTT. The rearrangement uses TRBV5-1 and TRBJ2-3; the match to TRBD2 covers 7 bases. CDR3 length: 14 residues. The V and J ends lost 7 bases and 0 bases, in that order; junction bases with no gene match: 5. Germline values: CDR1 SGHRS, CDR2 YFSETQ.

V and J are TRBV5-1 and TRBJ2-7, with 8 bases matching TRBD1. Germline V gene data show CDR1 as SGHRS and CDR2 as YFSETQ. There are 16 residues in the CDR3. Germline trimming cut 1 base from V and 4 bases from J; bases unmatched to any gene: 10. The CDR3 is CASSLLGTGGRYEQYF. CDR3 DNA sequence: TGCGCCAGCAGCTTGCTAGGAACAGGGGGAAGGTACGAGCAGTACTTC.

V is TRBV30 and J is TRBJ2-1, with TRBD1 matching 8 bases. Germline CDR1 GTSNPN, CDR2 SVGIG (reference sequence). Trimming took 2 bases from V and 7 from J; bases not matched to a gene: 4. This CDR3 has 13 residues. The CDR3 nucleotides read TGTGCCTGGAGTCTACGGACAGGGAATGAGCAGTTCTTC. Protein sequence: CAWSLRTGNEQFF.

The chain is built from TRBV20-1 and TRBJ2-3; D gene ambiguous. Trimming took 3 bases from V and 4 from J, leaving 5 bases between them. The CDR3 totals 11 residues. From germline, CDR1 is DFQATT and CDR2 SNEGSKA (reference sequence). In nucleotides, the CDR3 is TGCAGTGCTAGCTTAGCAGATACGCAGTATTTT. This gives the protein CSASLADTQYF.

The V call is TRBV5-1, the J call TRBJ1-4; D is perhaps TRBD1 (5 bases). Germline V gene lookup returns CDR1 SGHRS and CDR2 YFSETQ. The germline V and J ends were trimmed by 5 bases and 6 bases, with 14 bases remaining between them. This CDR3 comprises 14 residues. The CDR3 spells CASSKGGEDEKLFF. CDR3 in DNA: TGCGCCAGCAGTAAAGGAGGGGAGGATGAAAAACTGTTTTTT.

J is TRBJ1-2 and V is TRBV9; unclear D gene. V lost 4 bases to trimming and J lost 6 bases, with 13 bases between them. The CDR3 contains 13 residues. Germline-derived CDR1 and CDR2 are SGDLS and YYNGEE. CDR3 protein: CASSPTRTDGYTF. As DNA, the CDR3 is TGTGCCAGCAGCCCCACTAGGACGGATGGCTACACCTTC.